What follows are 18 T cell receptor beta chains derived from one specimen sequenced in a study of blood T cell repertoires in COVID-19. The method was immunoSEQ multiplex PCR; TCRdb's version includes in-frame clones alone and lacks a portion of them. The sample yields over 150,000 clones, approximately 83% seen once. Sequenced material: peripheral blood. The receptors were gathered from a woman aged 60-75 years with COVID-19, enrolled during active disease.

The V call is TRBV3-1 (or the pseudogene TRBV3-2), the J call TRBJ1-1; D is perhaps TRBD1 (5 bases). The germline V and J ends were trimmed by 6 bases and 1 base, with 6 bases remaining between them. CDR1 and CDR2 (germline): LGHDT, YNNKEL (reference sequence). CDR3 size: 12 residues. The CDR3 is CASRGGNTEAFF. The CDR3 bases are TGTGCCAGCAGGGGGGGGAACACTGAAGCTTTCTTT.

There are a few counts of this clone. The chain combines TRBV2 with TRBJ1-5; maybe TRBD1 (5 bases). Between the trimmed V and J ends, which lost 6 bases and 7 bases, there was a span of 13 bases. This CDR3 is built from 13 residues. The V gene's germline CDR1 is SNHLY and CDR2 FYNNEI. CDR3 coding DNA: TGTGCCAGCAGACTCCAGGGAGGGCAGCCCCAGCATTTT. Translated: CASRLQGGQPQHF.

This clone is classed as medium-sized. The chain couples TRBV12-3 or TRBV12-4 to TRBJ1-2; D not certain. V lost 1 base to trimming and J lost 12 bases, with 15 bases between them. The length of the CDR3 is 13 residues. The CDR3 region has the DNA TGTGCCAGCAGTTTAGAGATTTCGCGGGGAAACACCTTC. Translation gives CASSLEISRGNTF.

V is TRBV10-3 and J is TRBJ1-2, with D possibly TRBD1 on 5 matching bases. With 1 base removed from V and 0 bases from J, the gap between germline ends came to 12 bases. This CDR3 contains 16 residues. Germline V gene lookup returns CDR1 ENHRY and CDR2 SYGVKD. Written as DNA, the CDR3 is TGTGCCATCAGTGAGTTAGGGGCCGCCACTAACTATGGCTACACCTTC. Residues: CAISELGAATNYGYTF.

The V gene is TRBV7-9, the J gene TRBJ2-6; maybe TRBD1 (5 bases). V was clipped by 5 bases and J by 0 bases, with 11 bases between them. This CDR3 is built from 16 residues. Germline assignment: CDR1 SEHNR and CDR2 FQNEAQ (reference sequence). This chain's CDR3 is CASSRQRSSGANVLTF. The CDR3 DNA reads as TGTGCCAGCAGCCGACAGCGAAGCTCTGGGGCCAACGTCCTGACTTTC.

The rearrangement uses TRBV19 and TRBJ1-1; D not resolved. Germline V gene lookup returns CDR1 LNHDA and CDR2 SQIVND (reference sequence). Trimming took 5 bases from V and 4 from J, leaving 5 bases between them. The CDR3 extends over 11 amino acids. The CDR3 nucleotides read TGTGCCAGTAGTGGAGGCACTGAAGCTTTCTTT. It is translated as CASSGGTEAFF.

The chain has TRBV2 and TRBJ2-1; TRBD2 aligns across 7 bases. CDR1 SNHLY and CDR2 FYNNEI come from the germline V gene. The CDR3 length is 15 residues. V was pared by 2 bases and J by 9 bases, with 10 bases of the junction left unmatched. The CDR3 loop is CASSETGGYQGEQFF. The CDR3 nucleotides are TGTGCCAGCAGTGAAACGGGAGGATATCAGGGTGAGCAGTTCTTC. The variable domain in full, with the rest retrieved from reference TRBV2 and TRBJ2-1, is EPEVTQTPSHQVTQMGQEVILRCVPISNHLYFYWYRQILGQKVEFLVSFYNNEISEKSEIFDDQFSVERPDGSNFTLKIRSTKLEDSAMYFCASSETGGYQGEQFFGPGTRLTVL.

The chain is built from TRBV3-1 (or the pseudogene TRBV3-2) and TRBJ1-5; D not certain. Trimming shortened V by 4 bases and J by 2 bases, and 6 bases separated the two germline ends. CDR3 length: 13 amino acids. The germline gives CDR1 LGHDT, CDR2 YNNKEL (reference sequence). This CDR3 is CASSLAGNQPQHF. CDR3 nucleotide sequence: TGTGCCAGCAGCCTCGCGGGCAATCAGCCCCAGCATTTT.

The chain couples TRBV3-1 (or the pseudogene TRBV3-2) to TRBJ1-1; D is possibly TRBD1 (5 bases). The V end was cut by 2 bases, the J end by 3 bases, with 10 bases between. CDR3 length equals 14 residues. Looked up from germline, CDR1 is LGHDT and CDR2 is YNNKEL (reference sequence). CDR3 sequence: CASSQPPRDTEAFF. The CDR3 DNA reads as TGTGCCAGCAGCCAACCCCCCAGGGACACTGAAGCTTTCTTT.

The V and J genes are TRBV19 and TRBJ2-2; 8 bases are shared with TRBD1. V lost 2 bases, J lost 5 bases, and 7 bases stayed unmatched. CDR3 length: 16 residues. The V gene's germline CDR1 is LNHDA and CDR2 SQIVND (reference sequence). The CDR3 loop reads CASSIRTGFRTGELFF. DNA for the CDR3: TGTGCCAGTAGTATACGGACAGGGTTTCGGACCGGGGAGCTGTTTTTT.

The CDR3 bases are TGTGCCAGCTCTCGACAGGGGGAGGTTGACACTGAAGCTTTCTTT. It specifies CASSRQGEVDTEAFF. V usage is TRBV18 and J usage is TRBJ1-1; TRBD1 matches at 9 bases. The CDR3 covers 15 residues. V trimming: 6 bases; J trimming: 3 bases; junction bases outside the gene matches: 8. Germline V gene sequence: CDR1 KGHSH, CDR2 LQKENI.

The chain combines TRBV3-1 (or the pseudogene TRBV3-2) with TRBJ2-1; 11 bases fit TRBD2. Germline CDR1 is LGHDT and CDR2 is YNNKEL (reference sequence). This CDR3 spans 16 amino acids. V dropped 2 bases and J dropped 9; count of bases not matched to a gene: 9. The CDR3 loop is CASSQRELAGVGEQFF. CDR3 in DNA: TGTGCCAGCAGCCAACGGGAACTAGCGGGAGTGGGTGAGCAGTTCTTC.

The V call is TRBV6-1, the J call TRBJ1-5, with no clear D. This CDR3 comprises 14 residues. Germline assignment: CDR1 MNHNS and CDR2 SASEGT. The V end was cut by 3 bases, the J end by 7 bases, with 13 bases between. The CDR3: CASSEAGRRQPQHF. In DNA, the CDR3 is TGTGCCAGCAGTGAGGCGGGTAGGAGGCAGCCCCAGCATTTT.

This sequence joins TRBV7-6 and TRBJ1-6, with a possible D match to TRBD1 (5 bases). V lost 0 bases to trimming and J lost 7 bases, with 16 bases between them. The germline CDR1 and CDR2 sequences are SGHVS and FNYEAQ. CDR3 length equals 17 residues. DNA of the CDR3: TGTGCCAGCAGCTTAGCAGTAAGGGCAGGGTCCAATTCACCCCTCCACTTT. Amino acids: CASSLAVRAGSNSPLHF.

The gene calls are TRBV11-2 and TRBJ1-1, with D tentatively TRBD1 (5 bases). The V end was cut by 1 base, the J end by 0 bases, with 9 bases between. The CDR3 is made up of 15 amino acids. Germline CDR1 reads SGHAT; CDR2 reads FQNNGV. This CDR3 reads CASSLATAMNTEAFF. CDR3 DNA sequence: TGTGCCAGCAGCTTAGCGACAGCGATGAACACTGAAGCTTTCTTT. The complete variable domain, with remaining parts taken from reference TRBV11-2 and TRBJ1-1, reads EAGVAQSPRYKIIEKRQSVAFWCNPISGHATLYWYQQILGQGPKLLIQFQNNGVVDDSQLPKDRFSAERLKGVDSTLKIQPAKLEDSAVYLCASSLATAMNTEAFFGQGTRLTVV.

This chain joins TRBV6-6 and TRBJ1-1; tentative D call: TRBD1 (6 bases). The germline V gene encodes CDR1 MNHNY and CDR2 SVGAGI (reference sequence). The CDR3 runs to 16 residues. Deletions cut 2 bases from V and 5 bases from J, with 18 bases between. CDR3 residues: CASSYRGGAVGTEAFF. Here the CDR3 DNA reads TGTGCCAGCAGTTACCGGGGGGGGGCAGTCGGAACTGAAGCTTTCTTT.

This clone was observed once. CDR3 nucleotides: TGTGCCCGGGGGGCTAGCGGAAGTACCGGGGAGCTGTTTTTT. Translated: CARGASGSTGELFF. This rearrangement joins TRBV30 to TRBJ2-2, with D possibly TRBD2 on 7 matching bases. V was trimmed by 8 bases and J by 5 bases, leaving 18 bases between them. The CDR3 has 14 residues. The germline V gene encodes CDR1 GTSNPN and CDR2 SVGIG (reference sequence).

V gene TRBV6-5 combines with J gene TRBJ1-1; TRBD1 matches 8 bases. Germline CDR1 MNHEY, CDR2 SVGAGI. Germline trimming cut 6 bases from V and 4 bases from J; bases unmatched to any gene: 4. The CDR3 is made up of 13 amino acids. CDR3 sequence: CASSLTGVTEAFF. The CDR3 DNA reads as TGTGCCAGCAGCCTGACAGGGGTCACTGAAGCTTTCTTT.